One sample yielded the 31 T cell receptor beta chains listed below, sequenced in a study of T cells after yellow fever vaccination. TCRdb recomputed calls from the 5' RACE reads with MiXCR, one row per CDR3 protein. The sample lists under 90,000 distinct CDR3 sequences, just over 6.5% occurring once. The sample in question was CD8+ T cells sorted from PBMCs, obtained roughly 45 days after the first yellow fever vaccination. Receptor source: a man aged 18 to 30 who received the YFV17D yellow fever vaccine.

This clonotype was counted only a few times. The chain couples TRBV4-2 to TRBJ1-3; D unclear. This CDR3 is 13 amino acids long. Germline V gene data show CDR1 as LGHNA and CDR2 as YNFKEQ. Trimming left V 0 bases short and J 4 bases short, with 4 bases between. This CDR3 is CASSQDFGNTIYF. The DNA for the CDR3 is TGTGCCAGCAGCCAAGATTTCGGAAACACCATATATTTT.

Notes on this clonotype: One junction end disagrees with the germline gene, perhaps due to a read error. The gene calls are TRBV12-3 or TRBV12-4 and TRBJ2-1, with TRBD1 matching over 7 bases. The CDR3 covers 16 residues. The CDR3 protein is CTSSSLRDRTYNEQFF. DNA for the CDR3: TGTACCAGCAGTTCTTTACGGGACAGAACGTACAATGAGCAGTTCTTC.

This clonotype showed up many times. V gene TRBV6-4 combines with J gene TRBJ2-1; D possibly corresponds to TRBD1 (5 bases). This CDR3 has 13 residues. Germline CDR1 MRHNA, CDR2 SNTAGT. V was shortened by 3 bases and J by 2 bases, with 5 bases between the two germline ends. The CDR3 loop is CASSEDTYNEQFF. The DNA of the CDR3 is TGTGCCAGCAGTGAGGACACCTACAATGAGCAGTTCTTC.

The rearrangement uses TRBV3-1 and TRBJ2-1; 8 bases agree with TRBD2. After removal of 4 bases from V and 6 bases from J, the junction contained 8 bases not matched to a gene. CDR1 and CDR2 (germline): LGHDT, YNNKEL (reference sequence). The CDR3 length is 15 residues. The CDR3 region has the DNA TGTGCCAGCAGCCGACGGGGGGGGGTTCTCAATGAGCAGTTCTTC. As protein: CASSRRGGVLNEQFF.

This clonotype came up many times. V is TRBV7-2 and J is TRBJ1-4; the D gene is possibly TRBD1 (5 bases). The germline CDR1 and CDR2 sequences are SGHTA and FQGNSA. This CDR3 comprises 11 residues. Trimming pared 5 bases from V and 13 bases from J, leaving 11 bases between. The CDR3 here is CASSPGGGLFF. The DNA of the CDR3 is TGTGCCAGCAGCCCCGGGGGAGGACTGTTTTTT. Full variable domain (remainder filled in from reference TRBV7-2 and TRBJ1-4): GAGVSQSPSNKVTEKGKDVELRCDPISGHTALYWYRQSLGQGLEFLIYFQGNSAPDKSGLPSDRFSAERTGGSVSTLTIQRTQQEDSAVYLCASSPGGGLFFGSGTQLSVL.

In this sample, this clonotype turned up many times. The V gene is TRBV9, the J gene TRBJ2-1, with no clear D. The V and J ends lost 4 bases and 6 bases respectively, with 11 bases between them. The germline CDR1 and CDR2 sequences are SGDLS and YYNGEE. The CDR3 loop spans 13 amino acids. The DNA of the CDR3 is TGTGCCAGCAGCCCAACAATTCCCAATGAGCAGTTCTTC. Translation: CASSPTIPNEQFF.

This clonotype was observed at least ten times. The gene calls are TRBV12-3 or TRBV12-4 and TRBJ1-2; D uncertain. This CDR3 contains 13 residues. V shed 7 bases and J shed 5 bases, with 14 bases lying between them. The CDR3 DNA is TGTGCCAGCACCCAAGTTGTAGAGTATGGCTACACCTTC. This codes for CASTQVVEYGYTF.

The J gene is TRBJ1-2, the V gene TRBV4-2; D is possibly TRBD1 (6 bases). V lost 1 base and J lost 0, with 15 bases in between. This CDR3 is built from 17 residues. CDR1 is LGHNA, CDR2 YNFKEQ, per germline. CDR3 nucleotide sequence: TGTGCCAGCAGCCAAGCCCCGGACAGTCCTTCTAACTATGGCTACACCTTC. Translating gives CASSQAPDSPSNYGYTF.

This clonotype occurred many times. This chain uses TRBV12-3 or TRBV12-4 with TRBJ2-5; D ambiguous. The CDR3 contains 14 residues. V was trimmed by 1 base and J by 5 bases, leaving 11 bases between them. CDR3 sequence: CASSLVGPGETQYF. CDR3 DNA: TGTGCCAGCAGTTTAGTTGGGCCTGGGGAGACCCAGTACTTC.

A few counts support this clonotype. The CDR3 sequence is CASSPITARVEKLFF. The CDR3 nucleotides read TGTGCCAGCAGCCCCATCACGGCCCGGGTTGAAAAACTGTTTTTT. The chain carries TRBV7-9 and TRBJ1-4; D is unresolved. The CDR3 loop spans 15 amino acids. CDR1 and CDR2 from the germline V gene are SEHNR and FQNEAQ (reference sequence). The ends were cut back, 5 bases at V and 7 bases at J, with 17 bases in the middle.

Ten or more counts support this clonotype. The V call is TRBV11-2, the J call TRBJ2-3; 8 positions match TRBD2. J lost 5 bases, V lost 3 bases, and 16 bases had no gene match. Germline assignment: CDR1 SGHAT and CDR2 FQNNGV. The CDR3 loop spans 18 amino acids. The CDR3 region is CASSFTPNGAGVGDTQYF. The CDR3 DNA is TGTGCCAGCAGCTTTACCCCGAATGGAGCGGGGGTCGGAGATACGCAGTATTTT. The full variable domain, rest sourced from reference TRBV11-2 and TRBJ2-3, is EAGVAQSPRYKIIEKRQSVAFWCNPISGHATLYWYQQILGQGPKLLIQFQNNGVVDDSQLPKDRFSAERLKGVDSTLKIQPAKLEDSAVYLCASSFTPNGAGVGDTQYFGPGTRLTVL.

This clonotype was counted ten times or more. This chain joins TRBV11-2 and TRBJ1-6, with 7 nucleotides matching TRBD1. The CDR3 is 15 residues long. Germline loops: CDR1 SGHAT, CDR2 FQNNGV. Trimming removed 4 bases from V and 8 bases from J; junction bases left unmatched: 8. For the CDR3, the DNA is TGTGCCAGCAGCTCTAGTCGGGACAGCCATTCACCCCTCCACTTT. This encodes CASSSSRDSHSPLHF.

Ten or more counts support this clonotype. The chain carries TRBV5-1 and TRBJ2-7, with 9 bases identical to TRBD2. Germline loops: CDR1 SGHRS, CDR2 YFSETQ. Unmatched junction bases numbered 4, after V lost 2 bases and J lost 4 bases. The CDR3 consists of 14 residues. CDR3: CASSFGGGDYEQYF. The CDR3 DNA sequence: TGCGCCAGCAGCTTCGGCGGGGGGGATTACGAGCAGTACTTC.

This clonotype was observed many times. This chain connects TRBV12-3 or TRBV12-4 to TRBJ2-3; maybe TRBD1 (6 bases). V was pared by 6 bases and J by 3 bases, with 16 bases between. This CDR3 has 15 amino acids. The CDR3 protein is CASSSNRVGTDTQYF. In nucleotides, the CDR3 is TGTGCCAGCAGCTCAAACAGGGTAGGGACAGATACGCAGTATTTT.

This clonotype was observed many times. The chain is built from TRBV20-1 and TRBJ2-1, with unresolved D. CDR1 is DFQATT and CDR2 is SNEGSKA in the germline V gene (reference sequence). The CDR3 is made up of 13 amino acids. V lost 1 base and J 1 base, leaving 5 bases between the germline ends. CDR3: CSARVVSYNEQFF. CDR3 in DNA: TGCAGTGCTAGAGTTGTTTCCTACAATGAGCAGTTCTTC.

V gene TRBV5-4 combines with J gene TRBJ2-5, with D unresolved. V dropped 5 bases and J dropped 0 bases, with 8 bases sitting between them. The CDR3 sequence is 13 residues long. The V gene's germline CDR1 is SGHNT and CDR2 YYREEE (reference sequence). The CDR3 DNA reads as TGTGCCAGCAGTCAGGAAGACCAAGAGACCCAGTACTTC. Protein product: CASSQEDQETQYF.

At least ten counts were recorded for this clonotype. J is TRBJ2-5 and V is TRBV5-1; D ambiguous. Germline CDR1 reads SGHRS; CDR2 reads YFSETQ. The CDR3 is 13 amino acids. Between the trimmed V and J ends, which lost 0 bases and 5 bases, there was a span of 8 bases. Here the CDR3 DNA reads TGCGCCAGCAGCTTGGGCCAGGAGGAGACCCAGTACTTC. Translated, it gives CASSLGQEETQYF.

The genes are TRBV4-3 and TRBJ2-3; D may be TRBD1 or TRBD2 (6 bases each). Trimming pared 0 bases from V and 0 bases from J, leaving 16 bases between. The germline V gene encodes CDR1 LGHNA and CDR2 YSLEER. The CDR3 sequence is 18 residues long. The CDR3 DNA is TGCGCCAGCAGCCAAGATCTGCTTACGGGGGCTAGCACAGATACGCAGTATTTT. Its protein product is CASSQDLLTGASTDTQYF.

The table lists this clonotype with many counts. The J gene is TRBJ2-1, the V gene TRBV2; D may be TRBD2 (5 bases). Germline assignment: CDR1 SNHLY and CDR2 FYNNEI. The ends were cut back, 3 bases at V and 1 base at J, with 7 bases in the middle. The CDR3 has 14 amino acids. This CDR3 is CASSESGSYNEQFF. For the CDR3, the DNA is TGTGCCAGCAGTGAGTCGGGGTCCTACAATGAGCAGTTCTTC.

This clonotype was seen ten or more times. Written as DNA, the CDR3 is TGTGCCAGCACCCCAGGGGGCGAATCACCCCTCCACTTT. Protein: CASTPGGESPLHF. This rearrangement joins TRBV12-3 or TRBV12-4 to TRBJ1-6; 8 nucleotides agree with TRBD1. There are 13 residues in the CDR3. Losses at the gene ends were 7 bases for V and 10 bases for J; bases not matched to a gene: 6.

This clonotype was counted many times. This sequence joins TRBV7-2 and TRBJ2-7; D is uncertain. The CDR3 loop spans 13 amino acids. From germline, CDR1 is SGHTA and CDR2 FQGNSA. V shed 5 bases and J shed 3 bases, with 11 bases lying between them. The CDR3 loop is CASSRESGYEQYF. CDR3 nucleotide sequence: TGTGCCAGCAGCAGAGAGTCGGGCTACGAGCAGTACTTC.

For this clonotype: The junction does not match germline at one end; this may be a read error. The chain links TRBV6-1 to TRBJ2-2, with a tentative D call TRBD2 (8 bases). Germline V gene sequence: CDR1 MNHNS, CDR2 SASEGT. The CDR3 runs to 16 residues. CDR3 region: CVSSAPRGTSNGELFF. The CDR3 DNA is TGTGTCAGCAGTGCCCCCAGGGGGACTAGTAACGGGGAGCTGTTTTTT.

The chain is built from TRBV5-1 and TRBJ1-4, with a tentative D call TRBD1 (6 bases). In germline, CDR1 is SGHRS, CDR2 YFSETQ. The CDR3 is 16 amino acids. V lost 5 bases and J 7 bases, leaving 21 bases between the germline ends. The CDR3 is CASRRNTGWDFEKLFF. CDR3 in DNA: TGCGCCAGCAGACGAAATACAGGGTGGGATTTTGAAAAACTGTTTTTT.

CDR3 sequence (DNA): TGTGCCAGCAGTTTATCGGACACCTACGAGCAGTACTTC. This gives the protein CASSLSDTYEQYF. The chain is built from TRBV27 and TRBJ2-7, with D possibly matching TRBD1 (5 bases). Germline V gives CDR1 MNHEY, CDR2 SMNVEV (reference sequence). This CDR3 contains 13 residues. Between the trimmed V and J ends, which lost 0 bases and 2 bases, there was a span of 5 bases.

The sample holds many counts of this clonotype. V and J are TRBV6-5 and TRBJ2-2; D call uncertain. This CDR3 has 15 amino acids. V lost 0 bases and J lost 1, with 6 bases in between. In germline, CDR1 is MNHEY, CDR2 SVGAGI. CDR3 nucleotide sequence: TGTGCCAGCAGTTACTCGTACGAGAACACCGGGGAGCTGTTTTTT. It translates to CASSYSYENTGELFF.

In this sample, this clonotype turned up many times. The chain uses TRBV7-9 and TRBJ2-5; D unresolved. Germline-derived CDR1 and CDR2 are SEHNR and FQNEAQ (reference sequence). The CDR3 sequence is 16 residues long. V was clipped by 5 bases and J by 4 bases, with 20 bases between them. The CDR3 loop reads CASSSTRLAARETQYF. The CDR3 bases are TGTGCCAGCAGCAGCACGAGGCTCGCGGCCCGAGAGACCCAGTACTTC.

This clonotype has a count of ten or more. The CDR3: CASASGQGLDTQYF. CDR3 bases: TGTGCCAGCGCGAGCGGACAGGGTTTAGATACGCAGTATTTT. This chain links TRBV7-2 with TRBJ2-3, with 8 bases lining up with TRBD1. V lost 8 bases to trimming and J lost 5 bases; unmatched junction nucleotides: 9. The germline gives CDR1 SGHTA, CDR2 FQGNSA. CDR3 length: 14 amino acids.

This clonotype has ten or more counts. The gene calls are TRBV9 and TRBJ2-3; D remains unclear. This CDR3 has 16 residues. Germline V CDR1 and CDR2: SGDLS, YYNGEE. V gave up 4 bases and J gave up 5 bases, with 20 bases separating them. CDR3 sequence: CASSHRLASLIDTQYF. For the CDR3, the DNA is TGTGCCAGCAGCCACAGACTGGCAAGCCTAATAGATACGCAGTATTTT.

In this sample, this clonotype turned up many times. The rearrangement uses TRBV6-5 and TRBJ2-1; 9 bases are a match to TRBD1. V shed 0 bases and J 3 bases; nucleotides not matched to a gene: 12. There are 19 residues in the CDR3. CDR1 MNHEY and CDR2 SVGAGI come from the germline V gene. CDR3 in amino acids: CASSYSYPPGQGNYNEQFF. CDR3 DNA sequence: TGTGCCAGCAGTTACTCGTATCCACCGGGACAGGGAAACTACAATGAGCAGTTCTTC.

This clonotype was found a few times. CDR3 nucleotide sequence: TGTGCCAGCAGCCCCCCCCTAGCGGGACAAGAGACCCAGTACTTC. This encodes CASSPPLAGQETQYF. The chain couples TRBV3-1 to TRBJ2-5; 9 nucleotides align to TRBD2. The length of the CDR3 is 15 residues. V dropped 4 bases and J dropped 2; count of bases not matched to a gene: 5. Germline V gene lookup returns CDR1 LGHDT and CDR2 YNNKEL (reference sequence).

DNA of the CDR3: TGTGCCACCAGTGATTTACGGGGCATTCAGTACTTC. Encoded protein: CATSDLRGIQYF. The chain combines TRBV24-1 with TRBJ2-4; D perhaps matches TRBD2 (5 bases). V gave up 1 base and J gave up 9 bases, with 6 bases separating them. Germline CDR1 reads KGHDR; CDR2 reads SFDVKD. The CDR3 runs 12 residues.